These 27 T cell receptor beta chains share one sample of origin, sequenced in a study of molecular identifiers for immune sequencing clone quantification. TCRdb itself ran the PCR reads through MiXCR, one entry per CDR3 protein. The sample has approximately 680,000 distinct CDR3 sequences; roughly 27% are singletons. Material: naive CD8+ T cells from blood, with Jurkat cell RNA spiked in. As for subset: FACS-sorted CD8+CD4-CCR7+CD45RA+ naive T cells. The receptors shown here come from a human donor in good health. Some libraries in this study had Jurkat cell RNA spiked in.

Ten or more counts support this clonotype. This rearrangement joins TRBV7-8 to TRBJ2-7; D remains ambiguous. Trimming took 5 bases from V and 2 from J, leaving 16 bases between them. The germline gives CDR1 SGHVS, CDR2 FQNEAQ. The CDR3 spans 15 residues. CDR3 sequence (DNA): TGTGCCAGCAGCGACGATAAGACCGTGACCTACGAGCAGTACTTC. Translation: CASSDDKTVTYEQYF.

The chain combines TRBV30 with TRBJ1-5; possibly TRBD1 for D (6 bases). Trimming stripped 1 base from V and 0 bases from J, with 10 bases between. The length of the CDR3 is 15 residues. Germline V gene data show CDR1 as GTSNPN and CDR2 as SVGIG (reference sequence). This CDR3 is CAWSEGVNSNQPQHF. In nucleotides, the CDR3 is TGTGCCTGGAGTGAGGGGGTGAATAGCAATCAGCCCCAGCATTTT.

As for this clonotype: A clone one base away is much larger, so this may be a read error. The chain couples TRBV5-1 to TRBJ2-4, with D possibly being TRBD2 (6 bases). Germline V gene data show CDR1 as SGHRS and CDR2 as YFSETQ. V was trimmed by 10 bases and J by 8 bases, leaving 22 bases between them. CDR3 length equals 14 residues. The CDR3 spells CASWMEGGEDIQYF. The CDR3 DNA reads as TGCGCCTCGTGGATGGAGGGCGGGGAAGACATTCAGTACTTC. The full variable domain, its missing parts supplied by reference TRBV5-1 and TRBJ2-4, is KAGVTQTPRYLIKTRGQQVTLSCSPISGHRSVSWYQQTPGQGLQFLFEYFSETQRNKGNFPGRFSGRQFSNSRSEMNVSTLELGDSALYLCASWMEGGEDIQYFGAGTRLSVL.

The gene calls are TRBV6-2 or TRBV6-3 and TRBJ2-7; D is undetermined. There are 14 residues in the CDR3. Germline CDR1 MNHEY, CDR2 SVGEGT. V gave up 0 bases and J gave up 6 bases, with 12 bases separating them. The CDR3 region has the DNA TGTGCCAGCAGTTACTCTGTGAAGGCGACCGAGCAGTACTTC. It yields the protein CASSYSVKATEQYF.

This chain connects TRBV9 to TRBJ1-1; D gene ambiguous. The CDR3 covers 13 residues. V lost 0 bases to trimming and J lost 3 bases, with 6 bases between them. Germline V lookup: CDR1 SGDLS, CDR2 YYNGEE. Here the CDR3 reads CASSVGVYTEAFF. CDR3 nucleotide sequence: TGTGCCAGCAGCGTAGGTGTATACACTGAAGCTTTCTTT.

For this clonotype: A much larger clone sits a single nucleotide away, making a read error possible. This chain connects TRBV20-1 to TRBJ2-1, with D unresolved. CDR3 length: 11 residues. In germline, CDR1 is DFQATT, CDR2 SNEGSKA (reference sequence). DNA for the CDR3: TGCGGTGCCATTAGTACGAATGAGCAGTTCTTC. Its translation: CGAISTNEQFF.

As for this clonotype: At one of its ends the junction is not consistent with the germline gene, which may arise from a read error. This chain joins TRBV13 and TRBJ1-1; TRBD1 aligns across 8 bases. This CDR3 contains 15 residues. In germline, CDR1 is PRHDT, CDR2 FYEKMQ (reference sequence). The CDR3 is CASSLGRQGTTGAFF. The CDR3 DNA sequence: TGTGCCAGCAGCTTAGGCCGACAGGGGACCACTGGAGCTTTCTTT.

In its sample, this clonotype was seen many times. This sequence joins TRBV12-3 or TRBV12-4 and TRBJ1-4; D ambiguous. The CDR3 sequence is 12 residues long. The V and J ends lost 3 bases and 3 bases respectively, with 2 bases between them. The CDR3 here is CASSFPNEKLFF. In DNA, the CDR3 is TGTGCCAGCAGTTTTCCTAATGAAAAACTGTTTTTT.

About this clonotype: Sequence at one end of the junction differs from germline and may be a read error. This chain joins TRBV20-1 and TRBJ2-5; D is unresolved. This CDR3 region has 13 residues. CDR1 DFQATT and CDR2 SNEGSKA come from the germline V gene (reference sequence). The CDR3 loop is CCAEGTFGGTQYF. In DNA form, the CDR3 reads TGCTGTGCCGAAGGCACATTCGGCGGGACCCAGTACTTC.

J is TRBJ1-1 and V is TRBV12-3 or TRBV12-4; 8 bases fit TRBD1. The length of the CDR3 is 11 residues. Trimming cost V 8 bases and J 7 bases; bases outside gene matches: 3. Here the CDR3 reads CASGQGFEAFF. DNA of the CDR3: TGTGCCAGCGGACAGGGTTTTGAAGCTTTCTTT.

Many counts were recorded for this clonotype. The V call is TRBV4-3, the J call TRBJ2-2; 7 bases are shared with TRBD1. The V gene's germline CDR1 is LGHNA and CDR2 YSLEER. Trimming cost V 3 bases and J 6 bases; bases outside gene matches: 4. The CDR3 has 14 amino acids. CDR3 amino acids: CASSHRQGAGELFF. DNA of the CDR3: TGCGCCAGCAGCCATAGACAGGGCGCCGGGGAGCTGTTTTTT.

This clonotype was recorded many times. This chain joins TRBV2 and TRBJ2-2; either TRBD1 or TRBD2 may supply D (6 bases each). The V and J ends lost 8 bases and 5 bases respectively, with 21 bases between them. Germline CDR1 and CDR2: SNHLY and FYNNEI. This CDR3 contains 16 residues. The CDR3 loop reads CASVKSRGLGTGELFF. The DNA for the CDR3 is TGTGCCAGCGTCAAATCCCGGGGGCTTGGTACCGGGGAGCTGTTTTTT.

Regarding this clonotype: A read error may explain this, as a much larger clone is one base away. The conserved final phenylalanine or tryptophan is absent from the CDR3, which likely points to a read error. The chain links TRBV13 to TRBJ2-4; D is perhaps TRBD1 or TRBD2 (5 bases each). With 5 bases removed from V and 5 bases from J, the gap between germline ends came to 10 bases. CDR1 and CDR2 (germline): PRHDT, FYEKMQ (reference sequence). This CDR3 comprises 13 residues. The CDR3 DNA reads as TGTGCCAGCAGCCCCGGGACCCAAAACATTCAGTACCTC. This encodes CASSPGTQNIQYL.

This clonotype showed up many times. The V gene is TRBV4-2, the J gene TRBJ1-5; D is uncertain. The CDR3 is made up of 17 amino acids. The germline CDR1 and CDR2 sequences are LGHNA and YNFKEQ. The V and J ends lost 0 bases and 2 bases respectively, with 14 bases between them. The CDR3 protein is CASSQDQSDLGNQPQHF. The DNA of the CDR3 is TGTGCCAGCAGCCAAGATCAGTCGGATCTCGGCAATCAGCCCCAGCATTTT.

A remark on this clonotype: It may be a read error: a sequence one base away is much more abundant. V and J are TRBV15 and TRBJ2-7; 7 bases fit TRBD2. Germline lookup yields CDR1 LNHNV and CDR2 YYDKDF (reference sequence). CDR3 length: 17 amino acids. The V segment lost 0 bases and the J segment 1 base; nucleotides outside the gene matches: 9. The CDR3 region is CATSRERGEGRSYEQYF. CDR3 DNA sequence: TGTGCCACCAGCAGAGAACGGGGGGAGGGCCGGTCCTACGAGCAGTACTTC. Supplemented by reference TRBV15 and TRBJ2-7, the full variable domain reads DAMVIQNPRYQVTQFGKPVTLSCSQTLNHNVMYWYQQKSSQAPKLLFHYYDKDFNNEADTPDNFQSRRPNTSFCFLDIRSPGLGDTAMYLCATSRERGEGRSYEQYFGPGTRLTVT.

In regard to this clonotype: Relative to the germline gene, one junction end is altered; a read error may explain this. The rearrangement uses TRBV7-2 and TRBJ1-5, with 8 bases fitting TRBD1. Germline CDR1 and CDR2: SGHTA and FQGNSA. The length of the CDR3 is 16 residues. CDR3 nucleotides: TGTGCCAGCAGCTTAGGCAGGGGGCACGGAAATCCGCCCCAGCATTTT. It encodes CASSLGRGHGNPPQHF.

To note about this clonotype: This may come from a read error, since a much larger clone is one base off. The chain recombines TRBV7-2 with TRBJ2-7; D call uncertain. CDR1 and CDR2 from the germline V gene are SGHTA and FQGNSA. The CDR3 has 13 amino acids. CDR3 nucleotides: TGTGCCAGCAGCTTAGATGCGTTTTACGGGCAGTACTTC. Its translation is CASSLDAFYGQYF.

This clonotype was counted ten times or more. The chain couples TRBV4-2 to TRBJ1-1, with D possibly TRBD1 on 5 matching bases. Per the germline V gene, CDR1 is LGHNA and CDR2 is YNFKEQ. The V end was cut by 0 bases, the J end by 4 bases, with 18 bases between. The CDR3 length is 17 residues. The CDR3 loop is CASSQEGEGRLGTEAFF. CDR3 sequence (DNA): TGTGCCAGCAGCCAAGAAGGGGAGGGGAGGTTAGGCACTGAAGCTTTCTTT.

Only a few counts were recorded for this clonotype. The J gene is TRBJ2-7, the V gene TRBV20-1; 9 bases map to TRBD2. CDR3 length: 15 amino acids. The V gene end was trimmed by 5 bases and the J gene end by 3 bases; junction bases not matched to a gene: 11. Germline V lookup: CDR1 DFQATT, CDR2 SNEGSKA (reference sequence). DNA of the CDR3: TGCAGTGCTCGTACCGGGACTAGCAGTCACTACGAGCAGTACTTC. It translates to CSARTGTSSHYEQYF.

This clonotype was observed a few times. V gene TRBV19 combines with J gene TRBJ1-1; 10 nucleotides align to TRBD1. The length of the CDR3 is 15 residues. CDR1 and CDR2 from the germline V gene are LNHDA and SQIVND (reference sequence). V shed 3 bases and J 2 bases; nucleotides not matched to a gene: 3. The CDR3 nucleotides read TGTGCCAGTAGTATGACAGGGGGCGCCAACACTGAAGCTTTCTTT. Protein sequence: CASSMTGGANTEAFF.

This clonotype was detected only a few times. The rearrangement joins TRBV12-3 or TRBV12-4 to TRBJ2-2; 10 bases agree with TRBD2. The J segment lost 7 bases and the V segment lost 10 bases, leaving 12 bases of the junction unmatched. The CDR3 is 15 amino acids. CDR3 coding DNA: TGTGCCACGAGCCCAGCGGGGGGGCCTATCGGGGAGCTGTTTTTT. It codes for CATSPAGGPIGELFF.

This clonotype has more than one count but fewer than ten. V usage is TRBV12-3 or TRBV12-4 and J usage is TRBJ1-1; no definite D call. This CDR3 comprises 14 residues. V was cut by 2 bases and J by 2 bases, with 9 bases left in between. The CDR3 sequence is CASSLFVGNTEAFF. CDR3 DNA sequence: TGTGCCAGCAGTTTATTCGTTGGAAACACTGAAGCTTTCTTT.

Concerning this clonotype itself: A read error may produce the germline difference seen at one junction end. V gene TRBV12-3 or TRBV12-4 combines with J gene TRBJ2-3, with no clear D. The CDR3 has 16 amino acids. The CDR3 DNA reads as TGTGCCAGCAGCCACAAACCACTACCACCTACAGATGCGCAGTATTTT. Its translation: CASSHKPLPPTDAQYF.

This clonotype was found many times. This chain links TRBV7-2 with TRBJ1-1; D unresolved. The V gene's germline CDR1 is SGHTA and CDR2 FQGNSA. The length of the CDR3 is 14 residues. V was trimmed by 3 bases and J by 0 bases, leaving 8 bases between them. CDR3 loop: CASSFMNMNTEAFF. CDR3 nucleotides: TGTGCCAGCAGCTTTATGAACATGAACACTGAAGCTTTCTTT.

With regard to this clonotype: A single base separates this from a much larger clone, so it may be a read error. Here the CDR3 reads CASRSATSGKAYEQYF. The CDR3, as DNA: TGTGCCAGCCGCTCGGCTACTAGCGGGAAAGCGTACGAGCAGTACTTC. V and J are TRBV7-9 and TRBJ2-7, with TRBD2 matching 10 bases. Trimming took 8 bases from V and 4 from J; bases not matched to a gene: 14. The CDR3 loop spans 16 amino acids. Germline assignment: CDR1 SEHNR and CDR2 FQNEAQ (reference sequence).

This clonotype has ten or more counts. This chain connects TRBV12-3 or TRBV12-4 to TRBJ1-1; D unresolved. The CDR3 contains 15 residues. V was clipped by 6 bases and J by 2 bases, with 16 bases between them. The CDR3 reads CASSPLFRSNTEAFF. In DNA form, the CDR3 reads TGTGCCAGCAGCCCCCTTTTCCGCAGTAACACTGAAGCTTTCTTT.

This clonotype showed up many times. This rearrangement joins TRBV9 to TRBJ1-2; weak D call: TRBD1 (6 bases). The CDR3 is 16 residues long. Per germline, CDR1 SGDLS and CDR2 YYNGEE. V was clipped by 0 bases and J by 1 base, with 13 bases between them. The DNA of the CDR3 is TGTGCCAGCAGCGTAGCCGGGACACCCCTTAACTATGGCTACACCTTC. Amino acids: CASSVAGTPLNYGYTF.